A selection of T cell receptor beta chains follows, all from one sample in a study of T cell clones after liver transplantation. Libraries were prepared by immunoSEQ multiplex PCR; TCRdb keeps only in-frame clonotypes and omits some of them. The data show over 15,000 clones, over 80% seen once. Sequencing was performed on CD8+ T cells from blood, taken before liver transplant. These receptors were collected from a human donor who received a liver transplant. The CDR3 runs from the conserved cysteine through the conserved F or W. The D gene is left open where the match is weak. Size values are once, few and many counts, or a class for expanded clones, and some rows have none.

v_gene,len,j_gene,d_gene,abundance,CDR3aa,CDR3nt
TRBV7-9,14,TRBJ1-1,NA,NA,CASSYSGRATEAFF,TGTGCCAGCAGCTACTCCGGCCGGGCCACTGAAGCTTTCTTT
TRBV19,13,TRBJ1-5,NA,NA,CASSPSTDQPQHF,TGTGCCAGTAGTCCGTCCACGGATCAGCCCCAGCATTTT
TRBV19,16,TRBJ2-3,TRBD2,NA,CASSILPSGRTDTQYF,TGTGCCAGTAGTATACTTCCTAGCGGGAGAACAGATACGCAGTATTTT
TRBV11-1,15,TRBJ2-6,NA,NA,CASRPGPSGANVLTF,TGTGCCAGCAGGCCCGGGCCCTCTGGGGCCAACGTCCTGACTTTC
TRBV27,15,TRBJ2-5,NA,NA,CASSRTARGQETQYF,TGTGCCAGCAGCCGGACTGCCCGAGGCCAAGAGACCCAGTACTTC
TRBV19,14,TRBJ2-2,NA,NA,CASSLWSGTGELFF,TGTGCCAGTAGTCTCTGGAGCGGCACCGGGGAGCTGTTTTTT
TRBV4-3,19,TRBJ2-1,NA,NA,CASSQVSRRGGSSYNEQFF,TGCGCCAGCAGCCAAGTTTCGCGGCGGGGTGGGAGCTCCTACAATGAGCAGTTCTTC
TRBV5-6,15,TRBJ2-7,NA,NA,CASSSRTGGGDEQYF,TGTGCCAGCAGCTCCCGGACAGGCGGGGGTGACGAGCAGTACTTC
TRBV27,15,TRBJ1-2,NA,NA,CASTPLGGLEDGYTF,TGTGCCAGCACCCCTTTAGGGGGGCTAGAGGATGGCTACACCTTC
TRBV5-1,16,TRBJ2-7,TRBD2,once,CASSGGVAGSLYEQYF,TGCGCCAGCAGCGGGGGGGTAGCGGGAAGCCTCTACGAGCAGTACTTC
TRBV4-1,15,TRBJ2-3,NA,once,CASNLGTLGGDTQYF,TGCGCCAGCAACCTTGGGACTTTGGGAGGAGATACGCAGTATTTT
TRBV5-1,17,TRBJ1-2,TRBD1,NA,CASRSGTGGALSYGYTF,TGCGCCAGCAGGTCCGGGACAGGGGGCGCCTTGAGCTATGGCTACACCTTC
TRBV7-2,12,TRBJ2-3,NA,NA,CASSSSTDTQYF,TGTGCCAGCAGCTCCAGCACAGATACGCAGTATTTT
TRBV6-5,16,TRBJ2-3,TRBD1,once,CASSSRDRGFTDTQYF,TGTGCCAGCAGTTCCCGGGACAGGGGCTTCACAGATACGCAGTATTTT
TRBV13,15,TRBJ1-4,NA,NA,CASSLWGPGDEKLFF,TGTGCCAGCAGCTTATGGGGTCCCGGGGATGAAAAACTGTTTTTT
TRBV7-9,15,TRBJ2-1,TRBD2,once,CASSLLAGGPDEQFF,TGTGCCAGCAGCTTACTAGCGGGAGGGCCCGATGAGCAGTTCTTC
TRBV27,17,TRBJ2-1,TRBD2,NA,CASSSPPSGPSYNEQFF,TGTGCCAGCAGTTCACCCCCTAGCGGCCCTTCCTACAATGAGCAGTTCTTC
TRBV7-9,19,TRBJ2-2,NA,NA,CASSSTQETTATNTGELFF,TGTGCCAGCAGCTCCACTCAAGAGACGACAGCTACGAACACCGGGGAGCTGTTTTTT
TRBV5-1,16,TRBJ2-4,NA,NA,CASSLEAAQAKNIQYF,TGCGCCAGCAGCTTGGAGGCAGCGCAAGCCAAAAACATTCAGTACTTC
TRBV29-1,14,TRBJ1-2,TRBD1,NA,CSVGQGDEDYGYTF,TGCAGCGTGGGACAGGGGGATGAGGACTATGGCTACACCTTC
TRBV19,15,TRBJ1-1,NA,NA,CASSMGDGGNTEAFF,TGTGCCAGTAGTATGGGGGACGGAGGGAACACTGAAGCTTTCTTT
TRBV5-1,16,TRBJ2-1,NA,NA,CASSRTQPGYTNEQFF,TGCGCCAGCAGCCGCACCCAACCAGGGTATACGAATGAGCAGTTCTTC
TRBV27,15,TRBJ2-7,TRBD2,NA,CASSLIGGSSYEQYF,TGTGCCAGCAGTTTAATTGGCGGGAGCTCCTACGAGCAGTACTTC
TRBV29-1,13,TRBJ2-1,NA,NA,CSVEGSSYNEQFF,TGCAGCGTTGAAGGCAGTTCCTACAATGAGCAGTTCTTC
TRBV18,15,TRBJ2-1,TRBD1,NA,CASSLRTGFGNEQFF,TGTGCCAGCTCACTGCGGACAGGGTTTGGGAATGAGCAGTTCTTC
TRBV9,16,TRBJ2-1,TRBD2,NA,CASSGGLAGKYNEQFF,TGTGCCAGCAGCGGGGGACTAGCGGGAAAATACAATGAGCAGTTCTTC
TRBV28,12,TRBJ1-1,NA,NA,CGVEKGHPEAFF,TGTGGTGTGGAGAAGGGGCACCCTGAAGCTTTCTTT
TRBV2,14,TRBJ2-7,TRBD1,large,CASLDRDSTYEQYF,TGTGCCAGCTTGGACCGGGACAGCACCTACGAGCAGTACTTC
TRBV27,13,TRBJ2-7,NA,NA,CASSLGRPYEQYF,TGTGCCAGCAGTTTGGGCAGACCCTACGAGCAGTACTTC
TRBV9,16,TRBJ2-1,TRBD2,NA,CASSVGLAGAINEQFF,TGTGCCAGCAGCGTAGGATTAGCGGGAGCAATAAATGAGCAGTTCTTC
TRBV28,14,TRBJ1-1,NA,NA,CASSLTVMNTEAFF,TGTGCCAGCAGTTTGACAGTAATGAACACTGAAGCTTTCTTT
TRBV28,16,TRBJ2-2,TRBD2,NA,CASSERYSGRPGELFF,TGTGCCAGCAGTGAGCGATATAGCGGGAGGCCCGGGGAGCTGTTTTTT
TRBV10-3,14,TRBJ1-2,TRBD1,NA,CAISKGTAFYGYTF,TGTGCCATCAGTAAAGGGACAGCGTTCTATGGCTACACCTTC
TRBV6-5,16,TRBJ2-1,TRBD2,NA,CASSYSAGLAYNEQFF,TGTGCCAGCAGTTACTCGGCAGGACTAGCGTACAATGAGCAGTTCTTC
TRBV6-1,14,TRBJ2-1,NA,NA,CASNRGSSYNEQFF,TGTGCCAGCAATAGAGGATCTTCCTACAATGAGCAGTTCTTC
TRBV27,13,TRBJ1-2,NA,NA,CASSLKGTYGYTF,TGTGCCAGCAGTTTGAAAGGGACCTATGGCTACACCTTC
TRBV28,14,TRBJ1-5,NA,NA,CASSFRGSNQPQHF,TGTGCCAGCAGTTTTAGGGGGAGCAATCAGCCCCAGCATTTT
TRBV4-1,13,TRBJ1-4,TRBD1,NA,CASSPGTGEKLFF,TGCGCCAGCAGTCCAGGGACAGGTGAAAAACTGTTTTTT
TRBV7-3,13,TRBJ1-2,NA,NA,CASSPTPDGNYTF,TGTGCCAGCAGCCCGACTCCGGACGGCAACTACACCTTC
TRBV6-5,13,TRBJ2-7,NA,NA,CASSPAYFDEQYF,TGTGCCAGCAGCCCCGCTTATTTCGACGAGCAGTACTTC
TRBV11-2,16,TRBJ2-1,TRBD2,NA,CASSLVALAGFHEQFF,TGTGCCAGCAGCTTAGTGGCTCTAGCGGGATTTCATGAGCAGTTCTTC
TRBV6-5,13,TRBJ1-1,TRBD1,once,CASRTGTATEAFF,TGTGCCAGCAGGACAGGGACGGCCACTGAAGCTTTCTTT